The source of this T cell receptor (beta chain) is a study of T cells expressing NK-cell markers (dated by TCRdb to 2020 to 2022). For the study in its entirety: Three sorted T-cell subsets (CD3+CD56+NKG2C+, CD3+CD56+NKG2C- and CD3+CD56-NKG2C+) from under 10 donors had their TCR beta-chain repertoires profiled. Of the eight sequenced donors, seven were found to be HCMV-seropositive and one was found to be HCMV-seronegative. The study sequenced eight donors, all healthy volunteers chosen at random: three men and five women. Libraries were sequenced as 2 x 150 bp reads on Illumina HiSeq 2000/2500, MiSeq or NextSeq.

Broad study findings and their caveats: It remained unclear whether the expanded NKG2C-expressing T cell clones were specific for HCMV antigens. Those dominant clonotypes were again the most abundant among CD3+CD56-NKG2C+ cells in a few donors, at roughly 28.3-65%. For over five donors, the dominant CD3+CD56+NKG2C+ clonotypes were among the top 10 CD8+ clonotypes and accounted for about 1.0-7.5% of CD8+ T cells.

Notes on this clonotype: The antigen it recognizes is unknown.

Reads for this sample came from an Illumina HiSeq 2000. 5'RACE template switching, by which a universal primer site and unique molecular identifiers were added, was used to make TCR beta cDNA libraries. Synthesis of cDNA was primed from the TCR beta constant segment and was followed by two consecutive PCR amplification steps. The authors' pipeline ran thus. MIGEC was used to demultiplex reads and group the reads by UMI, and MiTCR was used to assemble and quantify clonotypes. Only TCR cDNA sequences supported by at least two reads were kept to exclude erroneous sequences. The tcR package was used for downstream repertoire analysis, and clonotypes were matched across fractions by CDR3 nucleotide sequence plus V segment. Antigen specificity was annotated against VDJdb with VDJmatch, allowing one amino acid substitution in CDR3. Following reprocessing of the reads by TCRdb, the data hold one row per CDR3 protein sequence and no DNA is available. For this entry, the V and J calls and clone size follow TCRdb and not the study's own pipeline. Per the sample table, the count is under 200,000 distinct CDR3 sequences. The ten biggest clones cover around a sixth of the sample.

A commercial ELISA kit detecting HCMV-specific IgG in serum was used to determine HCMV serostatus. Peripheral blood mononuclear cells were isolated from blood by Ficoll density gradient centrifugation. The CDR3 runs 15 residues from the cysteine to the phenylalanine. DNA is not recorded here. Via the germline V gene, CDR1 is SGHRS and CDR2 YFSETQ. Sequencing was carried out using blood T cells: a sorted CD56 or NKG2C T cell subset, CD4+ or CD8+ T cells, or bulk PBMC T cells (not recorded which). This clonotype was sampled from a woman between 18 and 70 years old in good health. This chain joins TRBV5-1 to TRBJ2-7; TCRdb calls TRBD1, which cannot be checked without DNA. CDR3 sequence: CASSPQGQGPYEQYF.